This passage covers 12 T cell receptor beta chains from one sample sequenced in a study of T-cell memory formation after mild COVID-19. Via MiXCR, TCRdb re-called the 5' RACE reads, giving one row per CDR3 protein. The sample lists about 430,000 distinct CDR3 sequences; 24% were seen once. What was sequenced was PBMCs or a T cell subset sorted from them (not recorded which). Receptors were obtained from an adult woman who had mild COVID-19 (a few samples of this study predate the infection). Cell type and time point are not known.

The chain carries TRBV7-2 and TRBJ2-3, with D hard to call. Trimming pared 7 bases from V and 6 bases from J, leaving 8 bases between. The CDR3 length is 11 residues. The germline gives CDR1 SGHTA, CDR2 FQGNSA. The CDR3 loop is CASTNEDTQYF. In DNA, the CDR3 is TGTGCCAGCACCAATGAGGATACGCAGTATTTT.

The sample holds a few counts of this clonotype. The genes are TRBV6-5 and TRBJ1-1; 8 bases are shared with TRBD1. V gave up 10 bases and J gave up 4 bases; unmatched junction bases: 8. This CDR3 region has 13 residues. Germline loops: CDR1 MNHEY, CDR2 SVGAGI. CDR3 in amino acids: CATGQGKVTEAFF. CDR3 in DNA: TGTGCCACAGGACAGGGTAAAGTCACTGAAGCTTTCTTT.

This clonotype has a count of ten or more. The rearrangement links TRBV9 to TRBJ2-2, with D perhaps TRBD1 (5 bases). This CDR3 region has 16 residues. V was cut by 4 bases and J by 3 bases, with 16 bases left in between. Germline CDR1 is SGDLS and CDR2 is YYNGEE. CDR3 sequence reads: CASSLSSRVDTGELFF. As DNA, the CDR3 is TGTGCCAGCAGCCTTTCCTCCAGGGTGGACACCGGGGAGCTGTTTTTT.

This clonotype occurred a few times. This sequence joins TRBV6-6 and TRBJ1-1; D is ambiguous. CDR3 size: 13 residues. CDR1 is MNHNY, CDR2 SVGAGI, per germline (reference sequence). Trimming cost V 5 bases and J 5 bases, with 12 bases left between them. Here the CDR3 DNA reads TGTGCCAGCAGTGGGAGTCGAGGGACTGAAGCTTTCTTT. The encoded protein is CASSGSRGTEAFF.

This clonotype was observed a few times. This chain uses TRBV7-8 with TRBJ2-6; D is possibly TRBD2 (5 bases). V was clipped by 5 bases and J by 0 bases, with 20 bases between them. Looked up from germline, CDR1 is SGHVS and CDR2 is FQNEAQ. The CDR3 covers 19 residues. The CDR3 coding sequence is TGTGCCAGCAGCCGTCTATATAGCGCCGACCCCTCTGGGGCCAACGTCCTGACTTTC. It yields the protein CASSRLYSADPSGANVLTF.

This clonotype was observed a few times. The chain combines TRBV5-1 with TRBJ2-7; 7 bases match TRBD1. J was trimmed by 7 bases and V by 3 bases; bases with no gene match: 7. The length of the CDR3 is 13 residues. CDR1 and CDR2 (germline): SGHRS, YFSETQ. The CDR3 loop is CASSYPQGQEQYF. CDR3 nucleotides: TGCGCCAGCAGCTACCCACAGGGGCAAGAGCAGTACTTC.

This clonotype showed up just a few times. V usage is TRBV7-3 and J usage is TRBJ1-1, with D perhaps matching TRBD1 (5 bases). From germline, CDR1 is SGHTA and CDR2 FQGTGA. V dropped 6 bases and J dropped 2 bases, with 16 bases sitting between them. The CDR3 loop spans 15 amino acids. CDR3 protein: CASSSAGGGNTEAFF. CDR3 coding DNA: TGTGCCAGCAGTTCGGCCGGGGGTGGTAACACTGAAGCTTTCTTT. Supplemented by reference TRBV7-3 and TRBJ1-1, the full variable domain reads GAGVSQTPSNKVTEKGKYVELRCDPISGHTALYWYRQSLGQGPEFLIYFQGTGAADDSGLPNDRFFAVRPEGSVSTLKIQRTERGDSAVYLCASSSAGGGNTEAFFGQGTRLTVV.

The V and J genes are TRBV19 and TRBJ2-3; D might be TRBD1 (6 bases). Germline V gene sequence: CDR1 LNHDA, CDR2 SQIVND (reference sequence). This CDR3 is 16 amino acids long. V was pared by 5 bases and J by 2 bases, with 17 bases between. The CDR3 DNA sequence: TGTGCCAGTAGTCTACGACAGGCGTCTCCCACAGATACGCAGTATTTT. It codes for CASSLRQASPTDTQYF. Full variable domain (missing parts from reference TRBV19 and TRBJ2-3): DGGITQSPKYLFRKEGQNVTLSCEQNLNHDAMYWYRQDPGQGLRLIYYSQIVNDFQKGDIAEGYSVSREKKESFPLTVTSAQKNPTAFYLCASSLRQASPTDTQYFGPGTRLTVL.

The chain links TRBV6-2 or TRBV6-3 to TRBJ2-1; a weak D match, TRBD1 (5 bases). The CDR3 has 15 residues. The V and J ends lost 6 bases and 2 bases respectively, with 14 bases between them. In germline, CDR1 is MNHEY, CDR2 SVGEGT. The DNA for the CDR3 is TGTGCCAGCAGACCTGACAGTGCTCCCTACAATGAGCAGTTCTTC. It translates to CASRPDSAPYNEQFF.

This clonotype was seen only a few times. The chain couples TRBV9 to TRBJ2-7; D not certain. The V and J ends lost 8 bases and 3 bases respectively, with 12 bases between them. The CDR3 has 12 residues. Germline CDR1 and CDR2: SGDLS and YYNGEE. Here the CDR3 reads CASAADGYEQYF. The DNA of the CDR3 is TGTGCCAGTGCTGCTGACGGCTACGAGCAGTACTTC.

V usage is TRBV5-4 and J usage is TRBJ1-1; maybe TRBD1 (5 bases). The CDR3 runs to 16 residues. Trimming pared 2 bases from V and 8 bases from J, leaving 22 bases between. Germline V gene data show CDR1 as SGHNT and CDR2 as YYREEE (reference sequence). The CDR3 bases are TGTGCCAGCAGCTTACGGAGACAGAGCGAGTTGGGAGAAGCTTTCTTT. Protein: CASSLRRQSELGEAFF.

This clonotype was recorded at least ten times. This sequence joins TRBV18 and TRBJ1-2; D uncertain. The CDR3 is made up of 13 amino acids. Looked up from germline, CDR1 is KGHSH and CDR2 is LQKENI. Between the trimmed V and J ends, which lost 3 bases and 5 bases, there was a span of 10 bases. The DNA of the CDR3 is TGTGCCAGCTCACCGGAGGGCGGGTATGGCTACACCTTC. It encodes CASSPEGGYGYTF.